Below are 27 T cell receptor beta chains sequenced from a single sample in a study of control samples from healthy donors and cancer patients. Profiled with immunoSEQ multiplex PCR; TCRdb holds only in-frame clones, not every one. In the table there are approximately 150,000 clones, about nine tenths of which are singletons. Material: PBMCs. The source of these receptors is a man in his fifties with head and neck cancer.

This chain uses TRBV11-1 with TRBJ2-2; 7 positions agree with TRBD2. The germline V gene has CDR1 SGHAT and CDR2 FQDESV (reference sequence). The CDR3 contains 15 residues. The CDR3 DNA follows: TGTGCTATCCCTGGGGAGGGGACGAACACCGGGGAGCTGTTTTTT. It specifies CAIPGEGTNTGELFF.

The chain is built from TRBV13 and TRBJ2-3; D uncertain. From germline, CDR1 is PRHDT and CDR2 FYEKMQ (reference sequence). The CDR3 extends over 12 amino acids. V dropped 3 bases and J dropped 1 base, with 2 bases sitting between them. As DNA, the CDR3 is TGTGCCAGCAGCTTCCGCACAGATACGCAGTATTTT. Residues: CASSFRTDTQYF. The variable domain in full, with the rest retrieved from reference TRBV13 and TRBJ2-3, is AAGVIQSPRHLIKEKRETATLKCYPIPRHDTVYWYQQGPGQDPQFLISFYEKMQSDKGSIPDRFSAQQFSDYHSELNMSSLELGDSALYFCASSFRTDTQYFGPGTRLTVL.

V gene TRBV4-1 combines with J gene TRBJ1-1, with 8 bases aligning to TRBD1. The CDR3 covers 15 residues. Losses at the gene ends were 5 bases for V and 4 bases for J; bases not matched to a gene: 9. Germline V gene lookup returns CDR1 MGHRA and CDR2 YSYEKL. The CDR3 nucleotides are TGCGCCAGCAGCTTAGAGGCAGGGGGCACCACTGAAGCTTTCTTT. Its protein is CASSLEAGGTTEAFF.

The chain employs TRBV7-8 and TRBJ2-1; 12 positions agree with TRBD2. CDR3 size: 19 residues. Trimming removed 1 base from V and 4 bases from J; junction bases left unmatched: 11. The germline CDR1 and CDR2 sequences are SGHVS and FQNEAQ. As DNA, the CDR3 is TGTGCCAGCAGCTTAGTAATACTAGCGGGGGGAGAGTATTACAATGAGCAGTTCTTC. Its translation is CASSLVILAGGEYYNEQFF. Full variable domain (missing parts from reference TRBV7-8 and TRBJ2-1): GAGVSQSPRYKVAKRGQDVALRCDPISGHVSLFWYQQALGQGPEFLTYFQNEAQLDKSGLPSDRFFAERPEGSVSTLKIQRTQQEDSAVYLCASSLVILAGGEYYNEQFFGPGTRLTVL.

The chain employs TRBV5-5 and TRBJ2-3; 10 bases map to TRBD2. Germline values: CDR1 SGHKS, CDR2 YYEKEE (reference sequence). The V and J ends lost 1 base and 0 bases, in that order; junction bases with no gene match: 5. This CDR3 has 17 amino acids. CDR3 sequence: CASSLSSGGPSTDTQYF. CDR3 nucleotides: TGTGCCAGCAGCTTGAGTAGCGGGGGGCCTAGCACAGATACGCAGTATTTT.

The V and J genes are TRBV7-6 and TRBJ2-1, with D perhaps TRBD1 (6 bases). This CDR3 region has 14 residues. V was trimmed by 8 bases and J by 4 bases, leaving 15 bases between them. The V gene's germline CDR1 is SGHVS and CDR2 FNYEAQ. CDR3 DNA sequence: TGTGCCAGCGCCCTGTCGGACAGTTACAATGAGCAGTTCTTC. Its protein product is CASALSDSYNEQFF.

V usage is TRBV5-1 and J usage is TRBJ2-3, with 7 bases that match TRBD2. The CDR3 extends over 16 amino acids. Germline trimming cut 3 bases from V and 1 base from J; bases unmatched to any gene: 8. Germline CDR1 SGHRS, CDR2 YFSETQ. The CDR3 region is CASSSIPAGGTDTQYF. In nucleotides, the CDR3 is TGCGCCAGCAGCTCAATTCCCGCGGGGGGCACAGATACGCAGTATTTT.

As regards this clone: In the same sample, other DNA sequences code for this CDR3. This chain connects TRBV7-9 to TRBJ2-7, with D unresolved. Germline V gene lookup returns CDR1 SEHNR and CDR2 FQNEAQ (reference sequence). V dropped 3 bases and J dropped 1 base, with 4 bases sitting between them. The CDR3 covers 12 residues. The DNA for the CDR3 is TGTGCCAGCAGCTTTGGGTCCTACGAGCAGTACTTC. Protein sequence: CASSFGSYEQYF.

The V call is TRBV6-5, the J call TRBJ1-2; maybe TRBD1 (6 bases). Germline assignment: CDR1 MNHEY and CDR2 SVGAGI. Trimming took off 8 bases at V and 1 base at J, with 8 bases between the two ends. The CDR3 extends over 12 amino acids. The CDR3 protein is CASHRVNYGYTF. The CDR3 region has the DNA TGTGCCAGCCACAGGGTTAACTATGGCTACACCTTC.

The chain links TRBV19 to TRBJ1-5; 7 nucleotides agree with TRBD1. This CDR3 is 14 amino acids long. Trimming removed 3 bases from V and 6 bases from J; junction bases left unmatched: 5. From germline, CDR1 is LNHDA and CDR2 SQIVND (reference sequence). In DNA, the CDR3 is TGTGCCAGTAGTATCGCTGCAGGGGGTCAGCCCCAGCATTTT. Protein sequence: CASSIAAGGQPQHF.

The chain recombines TRBV27 with TRBJ2-7, with 10 bases lining up with TRBD1. The CDR3 has 15 residues. V shed 5 bases, J shed 4 bases, and the junction held 8 bases outside the gene matches. CDR1 is MNHEY and CDR2 is SMNVEV in the germline V gene (reference sequence). Here the CDR3 reads CASSPTGQGFYEQYF. CDR3 nucleotide sequence: TGTGCCAGCAGTCCTACGGGACAGGGGTTTTACGAGCAGTACTTC.

This clone was seen a handful of times. The CDR3 DNA follows: TGTGCCAGCAGCCAAGACCAGGGCCTCAACCAGCCCCAGCATTTT. Protein product: CASSQDQGLNQPQHF. The chain is built from TRBV4-2 and TRBJ1-5, with a possible D match to TRBD1 (5 bases). The V gene's germline CDR1 is LGHNA and CDR2 YNFKEQ. The CDR3 length is 15 residues. The V end lost 0 bases, the J end lost 7 bases, and 13 bases lay between the germline ends.

CDR3 sequence reads: CATSEGGEAFF. For the CDR3, the DNA is TGTGCCACCAGTGAGGGGGGAGAAGCTTTCTTT. This chain connects TRBV24-1 to TRBJ1-1, with TRBD1 as a possible D gene (5 bases). V gave up 4 bases and J gave up 8 bases, with 7 bases separating them. The CDR3 contains 11 residues. Germline V gene data show CDR1 as KGHDR and CDR2 as SFDVKD.

The chain combines TRBV11-2 with TRBJ2-1; D not certain. The CDR3 runs to 16 residues. V lost 2 bases and J lost 0, with 11 bases in between. In germline, CDR1 is SGHAT, CDR2 FQNNGV. CDR3 sequence reads: CASSLIMASSYNEQFF. CDR3 DNA sequence: TGTGCCAGCAGCTTAATTATGGCGAGCTCCTACAATGAGCAGTTCTTC. Drawing the rest from reference TRBV11-2 and TRBJ2-1, the complete variable domain is EAGVAQSPRYKIIEKRQSVAFWCNPISGHATLYWYQQILGQGPKLLIQFQNNGVVDDSQLPKDRFSAERLKGVDSTLKIQPAKLEDSAVYLCASSLIMASSYNEQFFGPGTRLTVL.

This clone was detected once. The chain combines TRBV19 with TRBJ1-2; the D is unclear. Germline values: CDR1 LNHDA, CDR2 SQIVND (reference sequence). Trimming removed 1 base at V and 6 bases at J, with 9 bases between. The CDR3 length is 13 residues. DNA of the CDR3: TGTGCCAGTAGTATAGGACAAGTTAATGGCTACACCTTC. Its translation: CASSIGQVNGYTF.

The chain carries TRBV24-1 and TRBJ2-1; 8 bases map to TRBD2. From germline, CDR1 is KGHDR and CDR2 SFDVKD. The junction had 8 bases not matched to a gene; V was cut back by 7 bases and J by 4 bases. The CDR3 runs to 15 residues. CDR3 nucleotide sequence: TGTGCCACCAGGGGGATAGCGGGGACTTACAATGAGCAGTTCTTC. It codes for CATRGIAGTYNEQFF.

The chain links TRBV11-2 to TRBJ1-2; D is perhaps TRBD1 (6 bases). Germline lookup yields CDR1 SGHAT and CDR2 FQNNGV. V dropped 0 bases and J dropped 0 bases, with 11 bases sitting between them. The CDR3 covers 16 residues. The CDR3 DNA is TGTGCCAGCAGCTTAGACAGGGGAGCGGCTAACTATGGCTACACCTTC. Its translation is CASSLDRGAANYGYTF.

The chain combines TRBV19 with TRBJ1-5; TRBD1 matches at 9 bases. Trimming cost V 7 bases and J 6 bases; bases outside gene matches: 10. The CDR3 has 15 amino acids. Germline V gene lookup returns CDR1 LNHDA and CDR2 SQIVND (reference sequence). The CDR3 loop reads CASNTQGAHGQPQHF. The CDR3 DNA follows: TGTGCCAGTAACACACAGGGGGCGCATGGTCAGCCCCAGCATTTT. Using reference TRBV19 and TRBJ1-5 for the parts outside the CDR3, the full variable domain is DGGITQSPKYLFRKEGQNVTLSCEQNLNHDAMYWYRQDPGQGLRLIYYSQIVNDFQKGDIAEGYSVSREKKESFPLTVTSAQKNPTAFYLCASNTQGAHGQPQHFGDGTRLSIL.

This sequence joins TRBV5-1 and TRBJ2-7; TRBD1 agrees at 8 bases. Germline V gene data show CDR1 as SGHRS and CDR2 as YFSETQ. V shed 2 bases, J shed 2 bases, and the junction held 9 bases outside the gene matches. The CDR3 is 16 residues long. CDR3 sequence reads: CASSFDGTGVTYEQYF. CDR3 bases: TGCGCCAGCAGCTTCGATGGGACAGGCGTAACCTACGAGCAGTACTTC.

The chain combines TRBV7-9 with TRBJ1-1; maybe TRBD1 (6 bases). Germline CDR1 and CDR2: SEHNR and FQNEAQ (reference sequence). The CDR3 is 14 amino acids. Trimming removed 2 bases at V and 7 bases at J, with 14 bases between. CDR3 in DNA: TGTGCCAGCAGCTTATACTCAGGGGTTAGTGAAGCTTTCTTT. Translation gives CASSLYSGVSEAFF.

Points on this clone: The sample holds other DNA sequences that translate to the same CDR3. The genes are TRBV30 and TRBJ2-7; D uncertain. Looked up from germline, CDR1 is GTSNPN and CDR2 is SVGIG (reference sequence). The V and J ends lost 3 bases and 3 bases respectively, with 9 bases between them. The CDR3 sequence is 12 residues long. Here the CDR3 reads CAWRTAGYEQYF. CDR3 bases: TGTGCCTGGAGAACAGCCGGCTACGAGCAGTACTTC.

This sequence joins TRBV5-1 and TRBJ2-5, with 8 bases fitting TRBD2. There are 15 residues in the CDR3. CDR1 is SGHRS and CDR2 is YFSETQ in the germline V gene. J was trimmed by 2 bases and V by 4 bases; bases with no gene match: 7. The CDR3 nucleotides read TGCGCCAGCAGCCTTAGCGGGGCCCAGCAAGAGACCCAGTACTTC. This sequence encodes CASSLSGAQQETQYF.

In the case of this clone: The sample has other DNA sequences that encode this CDR3 too. V is TRBV29-1 and J is TRBJ2-7; TRBD1 might be the D (5 bases). CDR1 is SQVTM, CDR2 ANQGSEA, per germline. Trimming took off 4 bases at V and 0 bases at J, with 7 bases between the two ends. The CDR3 is made up of 12 amino acids. CDR3 loop: CSVADSSYEQYF. Here the CDR3 DNA reads TGCAGCGTTGCTGACAGCTCCTACGAGCAGTACTTC.

The table lists this clone with a count of one. The chain has TRBV19 and TRBJ1-5; no clear D. CDR3 length: 15 residues. Germline V CDR1 and CDR2: LNHDA, SQIVND (reference sequence). Trimming removed 3 bases at V and 9 bases at J, with 18 bases between. This chain's CDR3 is CASSIGALSSWPQHF. As DNA, the CDR3 is TGTGCCAGTAGTATTGGCGCACTTAGCTCATGGCCCCAGCATTTT.

The chain is built from TRBV10-3 and TRBJ2-5, with 11 bases fitting TRBD2. V dropped 8 bases and J dropped 4; count of bases not matched to a gene: 9. This CDR3 comprises 15 residues. CDR1 ENHRY and CDR2 SYGVKD come from the germline V gene. The CDR3 sequence: CAIAPTSGGRETQYF. The CDR3 region has the DNA TGTGCCATCGCCCCAACTAGCGGGGGTAGAGAGACCCAGTACTTC.

This chain links TRBV20-1 with TRBJ2-1; D not certain. The ends were cut back, 3 bases at V and 4 bases at J, with 1 base in the middle. The CDR3 covers 10 residues. The V gene's germline CDR1 is DFQATT and CDR2 SNEGSKA (reference sequence). The CDR3 spells CSARYNEQFF. CDR3 in DNA: TGCAGTGCTAGGTACAATGAGCAGTTCTTC.

This chain uses TRBV28 with TRBJ1-5; TRBD1 might be the D (5 bases). The CDR3 runs to 14 residues. Germline CDR1 and CDR2: MDHEN and SYDVKM. The germline V and J ends were trimmed by 7 bases and 1 base, with 11 bases remaining between them. The CDR3 reads CASTTEGSNQPQHF. CDR3 bases: TGTGCCAGCACCACAGAGGGGAGCAATCAGCCCCAGCATTTT.